This T cell receptor (beta chain) emerged from a study of T cell changes during pregnancy in multiple sclerosis. Germline trimming cut 0 bases from V and 2 bases from J; bases unmatched to any gene: 1. This CDR3 region has 15 residues. The germline CDR1 and CDR2 sequences are SGHRS and YFSETQ. In the case of this clone: Other nucleotide sequences from this sample produce the same CDR3.

Clones were read by immunoSEQ multiplex PCR, and TCRdb kept only the in-frame ones, dropping some. The table lists around 25,000 clones, 88% of them singletons. The sequence came from a female donor with multiple sclerosis, enrolled in a pregnancy study. V and J are TRBV5-1 and TRBJ2-3; the match to TRBD1 covers 9 bases. This material consisted of CD8+ T cells from peripheral blood mononuclear cells, taken in the second trimester of pregnancy. CDR3 in DNA: TGCGCCAGCAGCTTGGGACAGGGGGACACAGATACGCAGTATTTT. It specifies CASSLGQGDTDTQYF.